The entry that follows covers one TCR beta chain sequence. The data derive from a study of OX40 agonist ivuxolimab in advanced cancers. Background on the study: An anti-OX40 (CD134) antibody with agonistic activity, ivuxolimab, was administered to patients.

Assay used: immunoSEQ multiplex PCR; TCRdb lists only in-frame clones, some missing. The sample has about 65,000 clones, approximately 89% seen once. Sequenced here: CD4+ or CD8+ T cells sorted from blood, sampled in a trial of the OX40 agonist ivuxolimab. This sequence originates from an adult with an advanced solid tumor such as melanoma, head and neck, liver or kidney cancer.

CDR3 sequence (DNA): TGCGCCAGCAGCTCCAACGGACAGCAAGAGACCCAGTACTTC. Translation: CASSSNGQQETQYF. The V gene is TRBV5-1, the J gene TRBJ2-5; possible D gene TRBD1, 6 bases. The V gene's germline CDR1 is SGHRS and CDR2 YFSETQ. V lost 3 bases, J lost 2 bases, and 11 bases lay in between. This CDR3 is 14 amino acids long.